The clone carrying this TCR beta chain was observed at least ten times. Time point meaning: after trial treatment. Treatment denoted: LDRT plus nivolumab, ipilimumab, low-dose cyclophosphamide and aspirin (RACIN trial). This specimen belongs to a study of low-dose radiotherapy and immunotherapy resistance in tumors. Primers used for first-strand cDNA, a TRAV- and TRBV-specific set, covered both alpha and beta chains. TCRs underwent roughly 19 PCR cycles of amplification with a constant-region primer and V-primer adapter. MiXCR, applied by TCRdb to the reads, yields one record per CDR3 protein. Here the sample spans about 80,000 distinct CDR3 sequences, roughly 17% being singletons. This specimen was PBMCs, taken after low-dose radiotherapy plus immunotherapy. This TCR was sampled from a male donor with prostate cancer.

The CDR3 region has the DNA TGCGCCAGCAGCCATTCCGTCCTACGGGAGAGAAACACCATATATTTT. It specifies CASSHSVLRERNTIYF. The chain carries TRBV4-1 and TRBJ1-3; no firm D call. V dropped 3 bases and J dropped 5 bases, with 17 bases sitting between them. The length of the CDR3 is 16 residues. CDR1 MGHRA and CDR2 YSYEKL come from the germline V gene.